This T cell receptor beta chain was found in a study of identical twins. Findings and limits, study-wide: Compared with models, monozygotic twins showed more out-of-frame TCR alpha sharing. Sharing of beta out-of-frame sequences by twins showed a weaker excess. A cross-sectional statistical analysis, not follow-up of the same donors, supported the conclusions. Fewer insertions marked abundant cord blood beta clonotypes; young adult naive trended weakly, memory not at all.

The table lists this clonotype with a few counts. The antigen remains undetermined. Per germline, CDR1 SGHVS and CDR2 FQNEAQ. This CDR3 has 15 residues. The germline V and J ends were trimmed by 2 bases and 7 bases, with 14 bases remaining between them. TCRdb ran MiXCR on the 5' RACE reads and lists one entry per CDR3 protein. The table shows approximately 220,000 distinct CDR3 sequences, with 6% to 8.5% occurring only once. Separately, the same data were catalogued under a study of yellow fever vaccine responses in identical twins.

This chain connects TRBV7-8 to TRBJ2-2; perhaps TRBD1 as D (5 bases). Sequencing used CD8+ T cells sorted from blood. The TCR originated in a woman younger than 30 in good health. CDR3 nucleotides: TGTGCCAGCAGCTTATGGTCCCAGGGCGGCGGGGAGCTGTTTTTT. Protein sequence: CASSLWSQGGGELFF.